Below are 16 T cell receptor beta chains sequenced from a single sample in a study of blood T cell repertoires in COVID-19. Clones were sequenced by immunoSEQ multiplex PCR, and TCRdb holds only the in-frame ones, with some missing. This sample has around 99,000 clones; about 93% occur once, and the top ten carry roughly 1.2%. Sequences were obtained from peripheral blood. Every receptor here comes from a woman under 40 with acute or convalescent COVID-19.

This sequence joins TRBV4-2 and TRBJ1-1, with D maybe TRBD1 (6 bases). Between the trimmed V and J ends, which lost 6 bases and 5 bases, there was a span of 10 bases. This CDR3 region has 12 residues. The germline V gene encodes CDR1 LGHNA and CDR2 YNFKEQ. The DNA for the CDR3 is TGTGCCAGCAGACAGGGCCGGACTGAAGCTTTCTTT. Encoded protein: CASRQGRTEAFF.

The CDR3 sequence: CASSSDRGVNQPQHF. The DNA of the CDR3 is TGTGCCAGCAGTTCCGACAGGGGGGTCAATCAGCCCCAGCATTTT. The V gene is TRBV5-5, the J gene TRBJ1-5, with 9 bases lining up with TRBD1. CDR3 length: 15 residues. The V and J ends lost 5 bases and 3 bases, in that order; junction bases with no gene match: 6. The germline V gene encodes CDR1 SGHKS and CDR2 YYEKEE (reference sequence).

The chain combines TRBV27 with TRBJ2-7; 10 bases map to TRBD1. Losses at the gene ends were 3 bases for V and 3 bases for J; bases not matched to a gene: 8. CDR3 length: 16 amino acids. CDR1 is MNHEY and CDR2 is SMNVEV in the germline V gene (reference sequence). DNA of the CDR3: TGTGCCAGCAGTTTGGTCATGAGGGACAGGGGCTACGAGCAGTACTTC. Translated: CASSLVMRDRGYEQYF.

The CDR3 loop reads CASSPRGQETQYF. CDR3 in DNA: TGTGCCAGCTCACCTCGGGGACAAGAGACCCAGTACTTC. The chain recombines TRBV18 with TRBJ2-5; possible D gene TRBD2, 5 bases. Trimming took 3 bases from V and 2 from J, leaving 7 bases between them. The CDR3 runs 13 residues. Germline CDR1 reads KGHSH; CDR2 reads LQKENI. Full variable domain (missing parts from reference TRBV18 and TRBJ2-5): NAGVMQNPRHLVRRRGQEARLRCSPMKGHSHVYWYRQLPEEGLKFMVYLQKENIIDESGMPKERFSAEFPKEGPSILRIQQVVRGDSAAYFCASSPRGQETQYFGPGTRLLVL.

Comments on this clone: Sequence at one end of the junction differs from germline and may be a read error. CDR3 loop: CASSSTETQYF. CDR3 sequence (DNA): TGTGCCAGCAGTTCGACAGAGACGCAGTATTTT. J is TRBJ2-3 and V is TRBV27; D possibly corresponds to TRBD1 (5 bases). Germline V gene data show CDR1 as MNHEY and CDR2 as SMNVEV (reference sequence). This CDR3 has 11 residues.

The chain combines TRBV28 with TRBJ2-7; 9 positions match TRBD2. There are 16 residues in the CDR3. Germline assignment: CDR1 MDHEN and CDR2 SYDVKM. V gave up 4 bases and J gave up 2 bases; unmatched junction bases: 9. CDR3 sequence reads: CASSYPSSGVTYEQYF. CDR3 nucleotide sequence: TGTGCCAGCAGTTATCCCTCTAGCGGGGTTACCTACGAGCAGTACTTC.

The CDR3 reads CASSPKSVAGGPGANVLTF. CDR3 bases: TGTGCCAGCAGTCCTAAGTCAGTAGCGGGGGGGCCCGGGGCCAACGTCCTGACTTTC. This chain uses TRBV7-2 with TRBJ2-6; the match to TRBD2 covers 11 bases. V lost 6 bases, J lost 4 bases, and 14 bases stayed unmatched. The CDR3 sequence is 19 residues long. Germline CDR1 SGHTA, CDR2 FQGNSA.

The genes are TRBV10-3 and TRBJ1-1, with D unresolved. V was clipped by 3 bases and J by 11 bases, with 13 bases between them. Germline V gives CDR1 ENHRY, CDR2 SYGVKD. This CDR3 is built from 12 residues. CDR3 loop: CAISESETQAFF. Here the CDR3 DNA reads TGTGCCATCAGTGAATCGGAGACTCAGGCTTTCTTT.

J is TRBJ2-7 and V is TRBV7-3; 10 nucleotides match TRBD1. Germline V gives CDR1 SGHTA, CDR2 FQGTGA. V trimming: 3 bases; J trimming: 5 bases; junction bases outside the gene matches: 1. The CDR3 extends over 13 amino acids. CDR3 nucleotide sequence: TGTGCCAGCAGCTTGACAGGGGGCCACGAGCAGTACTTC. The encoded protein is CASSLTGGHEQYF.

This sequence joins TRBV4-2 and TRBJ2-3; 7 nucleotides align to TRBD1. The V and J ends lost 6 bases and 4 bases, in that order; junction bases with no gene match: 7. Per germline, CDR1 LGHNA and CDR2 YNFKEQ. The CDR3 runs to 14 residues. The CDR3 spells CASRSAGGADTQYF. The CDR3, as DNA: TGTGCCAGCAGGTCCGCAGGGGGAGCAGATACGCAGTATTTT.

The chain links TRBV7-6 to TRBJ2-5; TRBD2 matches at 7 bases. V shed 0 bases, J shed 0 bases, and the junction held 4 bases outside the gene matches. The CDR3 totals 16 residues. The germline CDR1 and CDR2 sequences are SGHVS and FNYEAQ. CDR3 bases: TGTGCCAGCAGCTTAGCCGCGGGGGTTAACCAAGAGACCCAGTACTTC. Protein: CASSLAAGVNQETQYF.

The chain recombines TRBV14 with TRBJ2-5; 7 bases agree with TRBD2. Germline V gene data show CDR1 as SGHDN and CDR2 as FVKESK. J gave up 1 base and V 8 bases, and 4 bases lay outside the gene matches. This CDR3 has 13 amino acids. The CDR3 bases are TGTGCCAGCCGCCCGGGGGGCCAAGAGACCCAGTACTTC. Protein: CASRPGGQETQYF. Based on the CDR3 plus reference TRBV14 and TRBJ2-5, the full variable domain is EAGVTQFPSHSVIEKGQTVTLRCDPISGHDNLYWYRRVMGKEIKFLLHFVKESKQDESGMPNNRFLAERTGGTYSTLKVQPAELEDSGVYFCASRPGGQETQYFGPGTRLLVL.

The chain combines TRBV2 with TRBJ1-2, with D possibly matching TRBD1 (5 bases). The ends were cut back, 4 bases at V and 4 bases at J, with 10 bases in the middle. Germline CDR1 reads SNHLY; CDR2 reads FYNNEI. This CDR3 has 13 residues. For the CDR3, the DNA is TGTGCCAGCAGTGCCGCGGGGACCTATGGCTACACCTTC. The encoded protein is CASSAAGTYGYTF.

This rearrangement joins TRBV6-5 to TRBJ1-3, with D uncertain. The CDR3 is made up of 16 amino acids. Germline CDR1 is MNHEY and CDR2 is SVGAGI. Trimming stripped 4 bases from V and 0 bases from J, with 13 bases between. This chain's CDR3 is CASSFGTGSSGNTIYF. The CDR3 DNA is TGTGCCAGCAGTTTCGGAACCGGGAGCTCTGGAAACACCATATATTTT.

V usage is TRBV3-1 (or the pseudogene TRBV3-2) and J usage is TRBJ2-3; 10 bases map to TRBD1. The CDR3 is 16 residues long. V trimming: 1 base; J trimming: 5 bases; junction bases outside the gene matches: 6. Germline loops: CDR1 LGHDT, CDR2 YNNKEL (reference sequence). CDR3 amino acids: CASSQGDRGLGDTQYF. DNA of the CDR3: TGTGCCAGCAGCCAAGGGGACAGGGGTTTGGGAGATACGCAGTATTTT.

V is TRBV5-1 and J is TRBJ2-2; D is ambiguous. V was clipped by 2 bases and J by 0 bases, with 8 bases between them. Germline V lookup: CDR1 SGHRS, CDR2 YFSETQ. The CDR3 is made up of 15 amino acids. The CDR3 here is CASSFGSSNTGELFF. The CDR3 DNA reads TGCGCCAGCAGCTTCGGGTCCTCGAACACCGGGGAGCTGTTTTTT.